This T cell receptor beta chain was documented in a study of breast tumors, draining lymph nodes, adjacent tissues. Axillary draining lymph nodes of breast cancer patients supplied the node samples. A note on this clonotype: The antigen is undetermined.

TCRdb re-called the multiplex PCR reads with MiXCR, one entry per CDR3 protein. The table includes about 150,000 distinct CDR3 sequences, about 33% detected once. The germline CDR1 and CDR2 sequences are DFQATT and SNEGSKA (reference sequence). The CDR3 loop spans 15 amino acids. Trimming at V came to 1 base and at J to 2 bases, leaving 5 bases not matched to a gene. Points from the study as a whole: Tumor T cell lymph node origin was a supported hypothesis, not proven. The data were judged consistent with most tumor T cells coming from lymph node and expanding in tumor. Tumor repertoires ranked between lymph nodes and nontumor tissue in diversity, with V and J gene preferences.

The chain joins TRBV20-1 to TRBJ2-7; 10 bases line up with TRBD2. The TCR sequence derives from a female donor with breast cancer. Some clones in this sample may be carry-over from other donors' samples. Sequencing was done on a sample of axillary lymph node tissue. This CDR3 reads CSARGRLAGAYEQYF. As DNA, the CDR3 is TGCAGTGCTAGAGGGCGACTAGCGGGTGCCTACGAGCAGTACTTC.